The clone carrying this T cell receptor (beta chain) was seen ten or more times. The sample originates from a study of regulatory T cells in long-lasting Graves disease. Through Arm-PCR of CDR3 regions and iRepertoire HTBI primers, TCR beta libraries were built. TCRdb re-called the multiplex PCR reads through MiXCR, storing one row per CDR3 protein. The table includes some 220,000 distinct CDR3 sequences, less than 20% detected once. The time point is: newly diagnosed GD, antithyroid drugs for less than 3 months. After RNA was extracted from PBMCs, the TCR library was made from it. This sample also appeared in a second study, on T cells in Graves' hyperthyroidism and ophthalmopathy. That publication notes: Exclusion followed for patients with uncontrolled infection, other autoimmune disease, pregnancy or lactation. The HTBI primer set served for first-round RT-PCR of the TCR CDR3.

The sample here was peripheral blood mononuclear cells (PBMCs), taken at new diagnosis, from a patient treated with antithyroid drugs. The source of this sequence is a woman in her thirties with Graves disease.

CDR3 sequence (DNA): TGCGCCAGCAGTGAGACAGTCATGAACACTGAAGCTTTCTTT. This encodes CASSETVMNTEAFF. The J gene is TRBJ1-1, the V gene TRBV10-1; D not certain. CDR1 is WNHNN, CDR2 SYGVQD, per germline (reference sequence). CDR3 length: 14 amino acids. Trimming shortened V by 2 bases and J by 0 bases, and 7 bases separated the two germline ends.